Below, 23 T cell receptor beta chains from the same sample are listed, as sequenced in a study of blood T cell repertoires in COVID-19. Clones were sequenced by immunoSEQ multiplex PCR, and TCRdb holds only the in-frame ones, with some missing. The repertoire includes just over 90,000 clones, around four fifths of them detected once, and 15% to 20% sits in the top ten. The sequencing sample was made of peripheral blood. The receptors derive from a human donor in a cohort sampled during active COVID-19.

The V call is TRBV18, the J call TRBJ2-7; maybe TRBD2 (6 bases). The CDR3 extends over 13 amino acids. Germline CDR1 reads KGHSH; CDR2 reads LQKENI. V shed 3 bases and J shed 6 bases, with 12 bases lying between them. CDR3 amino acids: CASSPVQRAEQYF. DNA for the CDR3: TGTGCCAGCTCACCCGTCCAGCGGGCCGAGCAGTACTTC.

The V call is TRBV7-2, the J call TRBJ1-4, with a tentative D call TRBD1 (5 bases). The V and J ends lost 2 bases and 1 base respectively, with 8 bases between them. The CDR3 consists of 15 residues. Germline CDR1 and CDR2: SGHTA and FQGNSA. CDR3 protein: CASSLSRVTNEKLFF. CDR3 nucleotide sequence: TGTGCCAGCAGCTTAAGCAGGGTAACTAATGAAAAACTGTTTTTT.

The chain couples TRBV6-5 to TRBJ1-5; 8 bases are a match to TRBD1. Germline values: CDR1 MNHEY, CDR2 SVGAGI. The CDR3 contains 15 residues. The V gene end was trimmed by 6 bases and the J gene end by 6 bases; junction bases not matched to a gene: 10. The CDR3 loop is CASSRRAGGFQPQHF. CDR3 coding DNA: TGTGCCAGCAGCCGGCGGGCAGGGGGCTTTCAGCCCCAGCATTTT.

DNA of the CDR3: TGTGCCAGCAGAGGGAGCGGCACTGAAGCTTTCTTT. This codes for CASRGSGTEAFF. The chain is built from TRBV2 and TRBJ1-1; D gene unclear. This CDR3 region has 12 residues. V was trimmed by 6 bases and J by 4 bases, leaving 9 bases between them. Germline CDR1 reads SNHLY; CDR2 reads FYNNEI.

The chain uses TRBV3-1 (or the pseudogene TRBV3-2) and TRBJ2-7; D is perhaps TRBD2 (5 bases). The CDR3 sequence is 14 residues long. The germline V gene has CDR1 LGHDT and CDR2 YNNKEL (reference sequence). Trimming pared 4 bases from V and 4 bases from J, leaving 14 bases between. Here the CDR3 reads CASSPGWAGYEQYF. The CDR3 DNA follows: TGTGCCAGCAGCCCAGGATGGGCGGGTTACGAGCAGTACTTC.

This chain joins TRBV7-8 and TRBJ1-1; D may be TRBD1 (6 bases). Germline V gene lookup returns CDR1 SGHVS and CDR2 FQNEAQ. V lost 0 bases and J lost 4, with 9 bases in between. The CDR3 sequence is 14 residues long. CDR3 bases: TGTGCCAGCAGCTTAGCGCAGGGGACCACTGAAGCTTTCTTT. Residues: CASSLAQGTTEAFF.

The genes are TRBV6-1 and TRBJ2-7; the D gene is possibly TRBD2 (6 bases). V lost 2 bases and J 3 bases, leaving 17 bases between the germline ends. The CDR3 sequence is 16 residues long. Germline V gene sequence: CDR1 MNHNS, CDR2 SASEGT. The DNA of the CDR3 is TGTGCCAGCAGTGAACAGGTGGCGGGGTGGTTCTACGAGCAGTACTTC. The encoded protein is CASSEQVAGWFYEQYF.

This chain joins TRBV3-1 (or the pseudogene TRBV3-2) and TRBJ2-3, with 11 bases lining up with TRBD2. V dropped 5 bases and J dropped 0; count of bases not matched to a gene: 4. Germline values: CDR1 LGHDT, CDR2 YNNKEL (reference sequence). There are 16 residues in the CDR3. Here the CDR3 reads CASSLGTSGSTDTQYF. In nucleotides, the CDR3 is TGTGCCAGCAGCTTAGGGACTAGCGGAAGCACAGATACGCAGTATTTT.

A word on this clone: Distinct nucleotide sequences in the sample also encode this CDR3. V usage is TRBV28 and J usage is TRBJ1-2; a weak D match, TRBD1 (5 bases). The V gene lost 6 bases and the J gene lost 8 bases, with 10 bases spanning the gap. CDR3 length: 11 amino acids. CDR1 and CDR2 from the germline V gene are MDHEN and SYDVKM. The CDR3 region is CASSLGGGYTF. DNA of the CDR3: TGTGCCAGCAGCCTGGGGGGGGGCTACACCTTC.

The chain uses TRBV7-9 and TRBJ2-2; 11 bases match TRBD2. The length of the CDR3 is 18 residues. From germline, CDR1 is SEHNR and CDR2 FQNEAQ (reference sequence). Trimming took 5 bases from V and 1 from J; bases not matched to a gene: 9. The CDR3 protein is CASSPRLAGGLNTGELFF. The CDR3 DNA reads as TGTGCCAGCAGCCCGAGGCTAGCGGGAGGCCTGAACACCGGGGAGCTGTTTTTT.

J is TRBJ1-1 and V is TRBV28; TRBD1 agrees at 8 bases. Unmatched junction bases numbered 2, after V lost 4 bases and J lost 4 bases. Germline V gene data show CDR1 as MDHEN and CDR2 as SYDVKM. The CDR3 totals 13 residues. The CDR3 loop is CASSSDRATEAFF. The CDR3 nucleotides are TGTGCCAGCAGTTCGGACAGGGCCACTGAAGCTTTCTTT.

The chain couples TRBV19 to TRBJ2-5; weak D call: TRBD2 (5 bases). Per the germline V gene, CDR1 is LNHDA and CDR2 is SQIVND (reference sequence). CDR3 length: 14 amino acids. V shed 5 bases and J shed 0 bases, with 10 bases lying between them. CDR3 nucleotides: TGTGCCAGTAGTCCCCCGGGGAACCAAGAGACCCAGTACTTC. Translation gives CASSPPGNQETQYF.

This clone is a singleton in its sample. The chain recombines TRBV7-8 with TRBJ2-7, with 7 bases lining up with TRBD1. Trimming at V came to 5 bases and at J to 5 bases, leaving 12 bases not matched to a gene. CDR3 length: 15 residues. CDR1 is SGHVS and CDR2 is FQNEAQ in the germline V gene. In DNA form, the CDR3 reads TGTGCCAGCAGCCACAAAAAGACAGGGTTTGACGAGCAGTACTTC. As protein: CASSHKKTGFDEQYF.

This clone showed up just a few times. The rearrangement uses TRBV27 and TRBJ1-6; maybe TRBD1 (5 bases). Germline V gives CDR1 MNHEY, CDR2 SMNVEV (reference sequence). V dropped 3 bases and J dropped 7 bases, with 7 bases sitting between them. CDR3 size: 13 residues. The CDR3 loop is CASSLRGNSPLHF. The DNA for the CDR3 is TGTGCCAGCAGTTTGCGGGGGAATTCACCCCTCCACTTT.

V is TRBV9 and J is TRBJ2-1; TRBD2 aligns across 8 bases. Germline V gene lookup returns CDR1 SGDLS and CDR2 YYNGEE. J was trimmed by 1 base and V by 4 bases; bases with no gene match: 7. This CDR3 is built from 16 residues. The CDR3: CASSLLAGSSYNEQFF. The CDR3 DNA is TGTGCCAGCAGCTTATTAGCGGGATCATCCTACAATGAGCAGTTCTTC.

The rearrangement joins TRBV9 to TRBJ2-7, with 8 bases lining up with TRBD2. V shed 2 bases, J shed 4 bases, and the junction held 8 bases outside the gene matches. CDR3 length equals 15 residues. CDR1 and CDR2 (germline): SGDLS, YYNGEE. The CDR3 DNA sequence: TGTGCCAGCAGCGTGGGATTAGCGGGAATGTACGAGCAGTACTTC. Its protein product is CASSVGLAGMYEQYF. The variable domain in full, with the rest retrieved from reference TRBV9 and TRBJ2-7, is DSGVTQTPKHLITATGQRVTLRCSPRSGDLSVYWYQQSLDQGLQFLIQYYNGEERAKGNILERFSAQQFPDLHSELNLSSLELGDSALYFCASSVGLAGMYEQYFGPGTRLTVT.

CDR3: CASSEETGEARQPQHF. As DNA, the CDR3 is TGTGCCAGCAGTGAAGAGACAGGGGAGGCTCGGCAGCCCCAGCATTTT. V and J are TRBV6-1 and TRBJ1-5; 8 bases are shared with TRBD1. CDR1 and CDR2 from the germline V gene are MNHNS and SASEGT. The trim removed 1 base at V and 7 bases at J, leaving 9 bases unmatched. This CDR3 has 16 residues.

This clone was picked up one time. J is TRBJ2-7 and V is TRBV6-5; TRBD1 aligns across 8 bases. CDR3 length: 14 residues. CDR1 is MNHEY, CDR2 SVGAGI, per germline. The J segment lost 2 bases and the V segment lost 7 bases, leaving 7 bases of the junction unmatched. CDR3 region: CASTSDRGPYEQYF. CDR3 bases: TGTGCCAGCACCTCTGACAGGGGCCCCTACGAGCAGTACTTC.

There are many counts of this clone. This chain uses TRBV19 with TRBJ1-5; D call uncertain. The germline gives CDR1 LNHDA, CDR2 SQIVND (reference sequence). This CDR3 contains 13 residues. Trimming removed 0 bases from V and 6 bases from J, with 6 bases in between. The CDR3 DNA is TGTGCCAGTAGTATAGATCTATCTCAGCCCCAGCATTTT. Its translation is CASSIDLSQPQHF.

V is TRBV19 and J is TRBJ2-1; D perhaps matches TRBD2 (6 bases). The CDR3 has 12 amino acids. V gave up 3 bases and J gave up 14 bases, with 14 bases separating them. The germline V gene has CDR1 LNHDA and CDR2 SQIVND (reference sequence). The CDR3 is CASSMVGLPEFF. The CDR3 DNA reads TGTGCCAGTAGTATGGTGGGACTCCCGGAGTTCTTC.

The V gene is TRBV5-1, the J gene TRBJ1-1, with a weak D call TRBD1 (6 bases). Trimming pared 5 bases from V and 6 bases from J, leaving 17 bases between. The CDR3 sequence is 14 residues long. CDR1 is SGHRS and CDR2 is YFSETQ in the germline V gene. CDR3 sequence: CASSQGRDRSEAFF. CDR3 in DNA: TGCGCCAGCAGTCAGGGGAGAGATCGCTCTGAAGCTTTCTTT.

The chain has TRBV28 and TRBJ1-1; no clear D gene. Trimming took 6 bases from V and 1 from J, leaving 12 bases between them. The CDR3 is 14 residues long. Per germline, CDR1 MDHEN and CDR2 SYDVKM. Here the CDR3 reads CASSPFSPNTEAFF. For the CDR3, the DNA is TGTGCCAGCAGCCCTTTTAGTCCGAACACTGAAGCTTTCTTT. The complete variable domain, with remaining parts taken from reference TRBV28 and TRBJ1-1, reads DVKVTQSSRYLVKRTGEKVFLECVQDMDHENMFWYRQDPGLGLRLIYFSYDVKMKEKGDIPEGYSVSREKKERFSLILESASTNQTSMYLCASSPFSPNTEAFFGQGTRLTVV.

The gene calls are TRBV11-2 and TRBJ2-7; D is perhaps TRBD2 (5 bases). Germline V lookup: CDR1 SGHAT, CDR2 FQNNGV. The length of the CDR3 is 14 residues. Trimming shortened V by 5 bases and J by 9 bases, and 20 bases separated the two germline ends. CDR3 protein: CASSADPGSSMQYF. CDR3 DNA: TGTGCCAGCAGCGCAGACCCGGGGTCTTCGATGCAGTACTTC. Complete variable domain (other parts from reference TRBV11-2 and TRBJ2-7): EAGVAQSPRYKIIEKRQSVAFWCNPISGHATLYWYQQILGQGPKLLIQFQNNGVVDDSQLPKDRFSAERLKGVDSTLKIQPAKLEDSAVYLCASSADPGSSMQYFGPGTRLTVT.